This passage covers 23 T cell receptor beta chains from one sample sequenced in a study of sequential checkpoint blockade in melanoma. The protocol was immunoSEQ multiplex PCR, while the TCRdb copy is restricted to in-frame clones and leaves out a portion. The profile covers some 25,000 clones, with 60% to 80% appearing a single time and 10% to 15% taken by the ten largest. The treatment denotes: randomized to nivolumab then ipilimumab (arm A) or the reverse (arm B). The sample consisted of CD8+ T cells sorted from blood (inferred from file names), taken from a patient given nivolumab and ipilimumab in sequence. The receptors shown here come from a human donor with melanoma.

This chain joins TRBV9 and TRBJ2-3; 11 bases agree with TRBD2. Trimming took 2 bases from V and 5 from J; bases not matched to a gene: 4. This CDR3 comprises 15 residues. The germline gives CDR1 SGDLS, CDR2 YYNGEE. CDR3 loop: CASSVSGGAGDTQYF. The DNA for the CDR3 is TGTGCCAGCAGCGTTAGCGGGGGGGCGGGAGATACGCAGTATTTT.

Here the CDR3 DNA reads TGTGCCAGTAGTATATCCCACGACTCAGTCAATGAGCAGTTCTTC. Translation gives CASSISHDSVNEQFF. V and J are TRBV19 and TRBJ2-1, with D hard to call. The V end was cut by 2 bases, the J end by 6 bases, with 14 bases between. Germline-derived CDR1 and CDR2 are LNHDA and SQIVND (reference sequence). The CDR3 totals 15 residues.

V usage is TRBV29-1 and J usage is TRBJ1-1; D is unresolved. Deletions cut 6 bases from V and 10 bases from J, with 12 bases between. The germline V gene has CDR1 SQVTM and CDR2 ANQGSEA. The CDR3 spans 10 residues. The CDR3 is CSVEVIAAFF. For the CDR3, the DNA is TGCAGCGTGGAGGTTATTGCAGCTTTCTTT.

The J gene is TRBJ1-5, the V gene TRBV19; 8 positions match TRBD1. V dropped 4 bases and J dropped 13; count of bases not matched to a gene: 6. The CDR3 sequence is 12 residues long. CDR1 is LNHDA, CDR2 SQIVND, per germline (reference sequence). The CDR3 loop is CASSTGGQAQHF. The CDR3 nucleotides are TGTGCCAGTAGTACAGGGGGCCAGGCTCAGCATTTT.

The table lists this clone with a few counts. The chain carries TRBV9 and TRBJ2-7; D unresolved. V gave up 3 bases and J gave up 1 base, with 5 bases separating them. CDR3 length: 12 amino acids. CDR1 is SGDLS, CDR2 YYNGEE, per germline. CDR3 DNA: TGTGCCAGCAGCGGAACATCCTACGAGCAGTACTTC. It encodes CASSGTSYEQYF.

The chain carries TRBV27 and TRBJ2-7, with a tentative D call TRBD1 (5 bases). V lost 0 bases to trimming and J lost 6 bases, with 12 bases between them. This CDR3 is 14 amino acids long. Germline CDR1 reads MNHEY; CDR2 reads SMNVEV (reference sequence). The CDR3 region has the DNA TGTGCCAGCAGTTTATCCAGGGCAGACAGCGAGCAGTACTTC. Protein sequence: CASSLSRADSEQYF.

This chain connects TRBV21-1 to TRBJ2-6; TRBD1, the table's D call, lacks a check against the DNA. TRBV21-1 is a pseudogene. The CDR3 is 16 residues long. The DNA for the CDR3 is TGTGCCAGCAACAAACAGGGGGGTCCTGGGGCCAACGTCCTGACTTTC. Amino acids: CASNKQGGPGANVLTF.

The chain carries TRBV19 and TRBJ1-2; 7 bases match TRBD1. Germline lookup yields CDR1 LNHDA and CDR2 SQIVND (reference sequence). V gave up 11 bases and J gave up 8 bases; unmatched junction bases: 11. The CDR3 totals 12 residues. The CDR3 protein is CAATTGNLGYTF. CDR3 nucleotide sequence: TGTGCCGCGACGACAGGGAACCTCGGCTACACCTTC.

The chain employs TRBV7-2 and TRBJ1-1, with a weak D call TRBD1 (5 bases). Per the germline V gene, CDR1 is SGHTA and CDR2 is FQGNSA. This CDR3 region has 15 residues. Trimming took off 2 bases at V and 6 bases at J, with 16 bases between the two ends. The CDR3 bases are TGTGCCAGCAGCTTATCGGGGGACGGGGAAGCTGAAGCTTTCTTT. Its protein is CASSLSGDGEAEAFF.

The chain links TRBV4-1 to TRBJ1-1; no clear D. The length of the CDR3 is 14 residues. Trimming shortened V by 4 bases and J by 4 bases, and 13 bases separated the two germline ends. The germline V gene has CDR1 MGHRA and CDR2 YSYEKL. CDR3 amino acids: CASSLGGTGTEAFF. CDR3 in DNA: TGCGCCAGCAGCCTGGGAGGCACTGGCACTGAAGCTTTCTTT.

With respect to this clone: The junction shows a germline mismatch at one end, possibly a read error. This CDR3 is CASSLASGLFSNF. CDR3 DNA sequence: TGTGCCAGCAGCCTAGCCTCCGGGTTGTTCTCTAATTTT. This rearrangement joins TRBV11-2 to TRBJ1-4; D is ambiguous. CDR1 is SGHAT and CDR2 is FQNNGV in the germline V gene. This CDR3 is 13 amino acids long.

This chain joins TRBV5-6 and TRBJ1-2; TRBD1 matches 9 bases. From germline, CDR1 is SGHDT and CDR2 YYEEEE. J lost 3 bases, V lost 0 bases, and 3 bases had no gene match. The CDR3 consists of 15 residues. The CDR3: CASSLVGQGYYGYTF. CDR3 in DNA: TGTGCCAGCAGCTTGGTGGGACAGGGTTACTATGGCTACACCTTC.

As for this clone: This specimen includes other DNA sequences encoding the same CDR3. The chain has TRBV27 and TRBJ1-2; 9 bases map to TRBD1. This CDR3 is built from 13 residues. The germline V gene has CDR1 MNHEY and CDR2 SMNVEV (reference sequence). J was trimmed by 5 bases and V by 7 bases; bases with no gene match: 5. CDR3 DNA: TGTGCCAGCACTCTCGGACAGGGGTATGGCTACACCTTC. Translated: CASTLGQGYGYTF.

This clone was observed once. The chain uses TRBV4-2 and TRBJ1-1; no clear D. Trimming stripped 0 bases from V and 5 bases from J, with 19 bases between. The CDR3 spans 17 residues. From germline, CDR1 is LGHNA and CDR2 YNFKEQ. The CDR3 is CASSQERALGSGTEAFF. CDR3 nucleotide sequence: TGTGCCAGCAGCCAAGAGAGGGCTTTAGGGAGTGGGACTGAAGCTTTCTTT.

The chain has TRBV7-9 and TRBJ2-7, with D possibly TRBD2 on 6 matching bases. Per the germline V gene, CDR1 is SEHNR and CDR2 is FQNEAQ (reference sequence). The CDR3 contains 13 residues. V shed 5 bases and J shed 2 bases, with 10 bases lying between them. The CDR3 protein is CASSQEGPYEQYF. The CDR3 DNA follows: TGTGCCAGCAGCCAGGAGGGACCCTACGAGCAGTACTTC.

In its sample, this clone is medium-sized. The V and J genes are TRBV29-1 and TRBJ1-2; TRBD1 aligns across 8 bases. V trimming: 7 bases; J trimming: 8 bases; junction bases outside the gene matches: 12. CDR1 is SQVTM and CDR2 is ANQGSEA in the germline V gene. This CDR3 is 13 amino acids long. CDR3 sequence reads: CSGGDGQGDGYTF. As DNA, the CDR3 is TGCAGCGGGGGGGACGGACAGGGCGACGGCTACACCTTC.

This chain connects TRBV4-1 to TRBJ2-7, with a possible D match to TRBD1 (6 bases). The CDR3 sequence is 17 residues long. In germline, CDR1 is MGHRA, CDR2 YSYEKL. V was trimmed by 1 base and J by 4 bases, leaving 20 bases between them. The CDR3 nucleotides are TGCGCCAGCAGCCAAGCCACTATACAGGGTCGTGCGTACGAGCAGTACTTC. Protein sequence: CASSQATIQGRAYEQYF.

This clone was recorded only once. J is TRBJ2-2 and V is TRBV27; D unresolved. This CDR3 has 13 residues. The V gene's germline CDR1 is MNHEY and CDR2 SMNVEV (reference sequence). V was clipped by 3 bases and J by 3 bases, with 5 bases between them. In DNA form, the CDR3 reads TGTGCCAGCAGTTTTACAGACACCGGGGAGCTGTTTTTT. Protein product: CASSFTDTGELFF.

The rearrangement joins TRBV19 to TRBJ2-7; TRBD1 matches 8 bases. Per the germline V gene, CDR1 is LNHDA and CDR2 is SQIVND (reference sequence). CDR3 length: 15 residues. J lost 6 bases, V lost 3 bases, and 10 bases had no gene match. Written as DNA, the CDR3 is TGTGCCAGTAGTATTTCTTTCGGGACAGGTGTCGAGCAGTACTTC. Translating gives CASSISFGTGVEQYF. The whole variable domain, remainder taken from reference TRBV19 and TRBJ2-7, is DGGITQSPKYLFRKEGQNVTLSCEQNLNHDAMYWYRQDPGQGLRLIYYSQIVNDFQKGDIAEGYSVSREKKESFPLTVTSAQKNPTAFYLCASSISFGTGVEQYFGPGTRLTVT.

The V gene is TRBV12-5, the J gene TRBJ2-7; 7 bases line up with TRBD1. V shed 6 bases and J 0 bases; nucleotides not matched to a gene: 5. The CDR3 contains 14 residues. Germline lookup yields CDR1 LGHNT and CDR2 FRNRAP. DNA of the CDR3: TGTGCTAGTGGGGGGACAGAGAGCTCCTACGAGCAGTACTTC. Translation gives CASGGTESSYEQYF.

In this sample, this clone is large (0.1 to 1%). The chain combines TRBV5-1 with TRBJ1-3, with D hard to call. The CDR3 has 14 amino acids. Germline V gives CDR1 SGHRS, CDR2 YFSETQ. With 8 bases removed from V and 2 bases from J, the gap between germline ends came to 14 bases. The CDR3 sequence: CARTVYSAGNTIYF. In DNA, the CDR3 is TGCGCCAGAACAGTGTACTCTGCTGGAAACACCATATATTTT.

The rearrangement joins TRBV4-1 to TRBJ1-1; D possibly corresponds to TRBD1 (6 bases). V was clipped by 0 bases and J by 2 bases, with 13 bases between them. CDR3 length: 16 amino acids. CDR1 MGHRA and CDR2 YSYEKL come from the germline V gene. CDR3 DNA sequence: TGCGCCAGCAGCCAAGATGGGGGGGGCGGAAACACTGAAGCTTTCTTT. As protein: CASSQDGGGGNTEAFF.

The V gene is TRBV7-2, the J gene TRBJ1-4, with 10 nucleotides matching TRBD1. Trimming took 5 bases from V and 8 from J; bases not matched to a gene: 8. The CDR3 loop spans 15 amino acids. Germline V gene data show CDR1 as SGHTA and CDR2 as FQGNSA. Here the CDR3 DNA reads TGTGCCAGCAGCCCGCGGACAGGGGGGGAGGAAAAACTGTTTTTT. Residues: CASSPRTGGEEKLFF.